The 19 T cell receptor beta chains below come from one sample, sequenced in a study of blood T cell repertoires in COVID-19. Some clones are missing from TCRdb's copy, which holds only in-frame ones; the method was immunoSEQ multiplex PCR. The data hold about 210,000 clones, with roughly 89% observed a single time. The sample consisted of PBMCs or T cells enriched from blood (not recorded which). The receptors come from a man aged 18 to 29 with acute COVID-19.

The chain joins TRBV7-9 to TRBJ1-2; TRBD1 is a possible D gene (5 bases). The CDR3 extends over 13 amino acids. Germline CDR1 SEHNR, CDR2 FQNEAQ (reference sequence). The V end was cut by 1 base, the J end by 10 bases, with 13 bases between. This CDR3 is CASSLGASGDYTF. DNA of the CDR3: TGTGCCAGCAGCTTAGGGGCGTCGGGGGACTACACCTTC.

The CDR3: CATSGSYNEQFF. In nucleotides, the CDR3 is TGTGCCACCAGTGGTAGCTACAATGAGCAGTTCTTC. V and J are TRBV24-1 and TRBJ2-1; the D is unclear. The CDR3 extends over 12 amino acids. Per the germline V gene, CDR1 is KGHDR and CDR2 is SFDVKD. Trimming left V 5 bases short and J 3 bases short, with 4 bases between.

The chain combines TRBV7-9 with TRBJ1-2, with D maybe TRBD1 (5 bases). V was pared by 5 bases and J by 0 bases, with 13 bases between. The length of the CDR3 is 15 residues. CDR1 is SEHNR and CDR2 is FQNEAQ in the germline V gene (reference sequence). The CDR3 nucleotides are TGTGCCAGCAGCACATCAGGGCCTGCTAACTATGGCTACACCTTC. It yields the protein CASSTSGPANYGYTF.

The chain combines TRBV30 with TRBJ1-2; 7 bases match TRBD1. After removal of 3 bases from V and 8 bases from J, the junction contained 9 bases not matched to a gene. The V gene's germline CDR1 is GTSNPN and CDR2 SVGIG (reference sequence). The CDR3 extends over 13 amino acids. The CDR3 DNA is TGTGCCTGGAGGGGATATCAGGGGGGCGGCTACACCTTC. Its translation is CAWRGYQGGGYTF.

This chain joins TRBV2 and TRBJ2-2; the match to TRBD1 covers 10 bases. Germline V CDR1 and CDR2: SNHLY, FYNNEI. The trim removed 4 bases at V and 4 bases at J, leaving 6 bases unmatched. The CDR3 is 16 amino acids. The CDR3 loop reads CASSVIGTGVTGELFF. CDR3 nucleotide sequence: TGTGCCAGCAGTGTTATCGGGACAGGGGTCACCGGGGAGCTGTTTTTT.

The chain joins TRBV5-4 to TRBJ2-7; D is undetermined. V was clipped by 0 bases and J by 4 bases, with 5 bases between them. Germline V gives CDR1 SGHNT, CDR2 YYREEE (reference sequence). The CDR3 has 12 amino acids. The CDR3 loop is CASSLDGYEQYF. The CDR3 nucleotides read TGTGCCAGCAGCTTGGACGGGTACGAGCAGTACTTC. Using reference TRBV5-4 and TRBJ2-7 for the parts outside the CDR3, the full variable domain is ETGVTQSPTHLIKTRGQQVTLRCSSQSGHNTVSWYQQALGQGPQFIFQYYREEENGRGNFPPRFSGLQFPNYSSELNVNALELDDSALYLCASSLDGYEQYFGPGTRLTVT.

This sequence joins TRBV28 and TRBJ1-2, with 7 bases aligning to TRBD1. V dropped 4 bases and J dropped 2; count of bases not matched to a gene: 10. From germline, CDR1 is MDHEN and CDR2 SYDVKM. The CDR3 runs to 16 residues. The CDR3 region is CASSSPPEQGNYGYTF. In nucleotides, the CDR3 is TGTGCCAGCAGTTCGCCCCCCGAACAGGGGAACTATGGCTACACCTTC.

J is TRBJ2-5 and V is TRBV11-3; D is perhaps TRBD2 (6 bases). Trimming left V 5 bases short and J 1 base short, with 20 bases between. The CDR3 runs 17 residues. Germline V CDR1 and CDR2: SGHNT, YENEEA. The CDR3 is CASSPPWGDVSQETQYF. As DNA, the CDR3 is TGTGCCAGCAGCCCGCCGTGGGGGGACGTAAGCCAAGAGACCCAGTACTTC.

The chain employs TRBV6-5 and TRBJ2-5; possible D gene TRBD2, 6 bases. There are 14 residues in the CDR3. The germline gives CDR1 MNHEY, CDR2 SVGAGI. V dropped 0 bases and J dropped 7 bases, with 12 bases sitting between them. CDR3 amino acids: CASSYSSSGGTQYF. Written as DNA, the CDR3 is TGTGCCAGCAGTTACTCGAGTAGCGGCGGGACCCAGTACTTC.

J is TRBJ1-5 and V is TRBV6-5; no firm D call. Trimming removed 6 bases from V and 0 bases from J, with 9 bases in between. The CDR3 length is 14 residues. Germline CDR1 is MNHEY and CDR2 is SVGAGI. The CDR3 sequence is CASRVRDSNQPQHF. As DNA, the CDR3 is TGTGCCAGCAGAGTGAGGGATAGCAATCAGCCCCAGCATTTT.

The chain is built from TRBV19 and TRBJ1-2, with D tentatively TRBD1 (6 bases). Per germline, CDR1 LNHDA and CDR2 SQIVND (reference sequence). Trimming removed 4 bases from V and 2 bases from J, with 17 bases in between. This CDR3 comprises 16 residues. The CDR3 region is CASSTNFGQLNYGYTF. CDR3 nucleotide sequence: TGTGCCAGTAGTACCAATTTCGGACAGCTAAACTATGGCTACACCTTC.

The V and J genes are TRBV4-1 and TRBJ2-4, with TRBD2 matching 9 bases. J lost 0 bases, V lost 0 bases, and 3 bases had no gene match. Germline V gene data show CDR1 as MGHRA and CDR2 as YSYEKL. The CDR3 spans 17 residues. In nucleotides, the CDR3 is TGCGCCAGCAGCCAAGAGTTAGCGGGAGTAGCCAAAAACATTCAGTACTTC. Translated: CASSQELAGVAKNIQYF.

The CDR3 bases are TGTGCCAGCAGTCTCCCCCTGGCCACTGAAGCTTTCTTT. This translates into CASSLPLATEAFF. The V and J genes are TRBV28 and TRBJ1-1; unclear D gene. CDR3 length equals 13 residues. The germline gives CDR1 MDHEN, CDR2 SYDVKM. The V gene lost 5 bases and the J gene lost 4 bases, with 11 bases spanning the gap. Complete variable domain (other parts from reference TRBV28 and TRBJ1-1): DVKVTQSSRYLVKRTGEKVFLECVQDMDHENMFWYRQDPGLGLRLIYFSYDVKMKEKGDIPEGYSVSREKKERFSLILESASTNQTSMYLCASSLPLATEAFFGQGTRLTVV.

V and J are TRBV18 and TRBJ1-1; perhaps TRBD1 as D (6 bases). The CDR3 length is 15 residues. V was pared by 3 bases and J by 2 bases, with 13 bases between. Per germline, CDR1 KGHSH and CDR2 LQKENI. DNA for the CDR3: TGTGCCAGCTCACCCGACCGACAGGCTAACACTGAAGCTTTCTTT. This translates into CASSPDRQANTEAFF.

The chain joins TRBV9 to TRBJ2-3; D possibly corresponds to TRBD2 (5 bases). CDR1 SGDLS and CDR2 YYNGEE come from the germline V gene. The CDR3 loop spans 16 amino acids. V gave up 0 bases and J gave up 1 base, with 12 bases separating them. For the CDR3, the DNA is TGTGCCAGCAGCGTAGGGGGTAGCGCGGGCACAGATACGCAGTATTTT. Encoded protein: CASSVGGSAGTDTQYF.

The CDR3 loop reads CASSLDPQGLVEQYF. The CDR3 DNA is TGTGCCAGCAGTTTGGACCCGCAGGGGCTCGTCGAGCAGTACTTC. The chain links TRBV28 to TRBJ2-7, with a possible D match to TRBD1 (6 bases). The CDR3 runs 15 residues. Per the germline V gene, CDR1 is MDHEN and CDR2 is SYDVKM. V lost 3 bases to trimming and J lost 6 bases, with 18 bases between them.

The chain is built from TRBV2 and TRBJ1-1, with D hard to call. Trimming cost V 6 bases and J 2 bases, with 13 bases left between them. The CDR3 runs 14 residues. Germline V lookup: CDR1 SNHLY, CDR2 FYNNEI. The CDR3 region has the DNA TGTGCCAGCAGGGCGGAGGGATTAAACACTGAAGCTTTCTTT. It specifies CASRAEGLNTEAFF.

J is TRBJ1-2 and V is TRBV28, with D tentatively TRBD1 (6 bases). Germline CDR1 and CDR2: MDHEN and SYDVKM. Trimming pared 3 bases from V and 0 bases from J, leaving 11 bases between. The CDR3 runs to 15 residues. This CDR3 reads CASSFWGQANYGYTF. In DNA, the CDR3 is TGTGCCAGCAGTTTTTGGGGGCAAGCTAACTATGGCTACACCTTC.

This clone counts as medium-sized. The chain carries TRBV5-4 and TRBJ1-2; the match to TRBD1 covers 9 bases. In germline, CDR1 is SGHNT, CDR2 YYREEE (reference sequence). Trimming cost V 3 bases and J 8 bases; bases outside gene matches: 11. This CDR3 comprises 15 residues. Here the CDR3 DNA reads TGTGCCAGCAGCTCCCCCTGGACAGGGGAAGAGGGCTACACCTTC. Translation gives CASSSPWTGEEGYTF.